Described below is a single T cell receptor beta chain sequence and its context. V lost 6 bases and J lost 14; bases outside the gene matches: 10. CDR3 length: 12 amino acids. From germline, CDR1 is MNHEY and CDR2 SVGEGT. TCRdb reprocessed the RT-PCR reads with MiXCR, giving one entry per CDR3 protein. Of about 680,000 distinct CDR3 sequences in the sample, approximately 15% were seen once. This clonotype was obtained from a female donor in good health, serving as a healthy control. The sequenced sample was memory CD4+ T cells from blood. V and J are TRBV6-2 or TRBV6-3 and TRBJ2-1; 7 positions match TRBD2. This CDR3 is CASSLLRTSKFF. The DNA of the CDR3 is TGTGCCAGCAGCTTGTTGAGGACTAGTAAGTTCTTC.